This TCR beta chain was sequenced in a study of shared T cell receptors in the human thymus. Clones were sequenced by immunoSEQ multiplex PCR, and TCRdb holds only the in-frame ones, with some missing. The sample lists hundreds of thousands of clones; 95% were seen once. Germline lookup yields CDR1 SGHRS and CDR2 YFSETQ. The germline V and J ends were trimmed by 2 bases and 0 bases, with 15 bases remaining between them. This CDR3 contains 17 residues. The receptor's source is a human donor. Sequencing was performed on thymocytes. The J gene is TRBJ2-4, the V gene TRBV5-1, with D possibly being TRBD1 (6 bases). The CDR3 nucleotides are TGCGCCAGCAGCTTAGAAGGACAGCTACTAGCCAAAAACATTCAGTACTTC. Protein: CASSLEGQLLAKNIQYF.